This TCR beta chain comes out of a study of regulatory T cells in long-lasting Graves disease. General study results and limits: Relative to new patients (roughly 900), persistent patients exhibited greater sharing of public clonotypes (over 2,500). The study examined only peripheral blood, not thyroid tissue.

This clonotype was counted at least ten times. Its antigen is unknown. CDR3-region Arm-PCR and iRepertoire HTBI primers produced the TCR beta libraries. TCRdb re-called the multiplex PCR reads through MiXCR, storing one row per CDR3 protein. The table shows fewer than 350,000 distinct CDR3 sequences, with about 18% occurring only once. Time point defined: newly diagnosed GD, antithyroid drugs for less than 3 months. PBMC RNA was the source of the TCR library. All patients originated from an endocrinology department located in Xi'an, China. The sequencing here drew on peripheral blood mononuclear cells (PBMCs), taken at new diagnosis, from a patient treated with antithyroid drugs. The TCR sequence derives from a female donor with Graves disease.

CDR3 residues: CASSPGADSYEQYF. As DNA, the CDR3 is TGTGCCAGCAGTCCTGGCGCAGACTCCTACGAGCAGTACTTC. V gene TRBV6-1 combines with J gene TRBJ2-7, with D unclear. The CDR3 totals 14 residues. The V and J ends lost 5 bases and 0 bases respectively, with 11 bases between them. Germline V gives CDR1 MNHNS, CDR2 SASEGT.